This TCR beta chain was sequenced for a study of T cell changes during pregnancy in multiple sclerosis. Assay: immunoSEQ multiplex PCR; the TCRdb copy retains only in-frame clones and omits some. Of about 79,000 clones in the sample, under 95% are singletons; the top ten hold about 0.45%. The CDR3 consists of 15 residues. V was cut by 5 bases and J by 3 bases, with 17 bases left in between. Germline V CDR1 and CDR2: SGHNT, YENEEA. Sequenced here: CD4+ T cells from peripheral blood mononuclear cells, sampled in the second trimester of pregnancy. The chain combines TRBV11-3 with TRBJ2-7; possibly TRBD2 for D (5 bases). The TCR was taken from a female donor with multiple sclerosis, enrolled in a pregnancy study. The CDR3: CASSLPGIVSYEQYF. The CDR3 region has the DNA TGTGCCAGCAGCCTCCCGGGAATCGTGAGCTACGAGCAGTACTTC.